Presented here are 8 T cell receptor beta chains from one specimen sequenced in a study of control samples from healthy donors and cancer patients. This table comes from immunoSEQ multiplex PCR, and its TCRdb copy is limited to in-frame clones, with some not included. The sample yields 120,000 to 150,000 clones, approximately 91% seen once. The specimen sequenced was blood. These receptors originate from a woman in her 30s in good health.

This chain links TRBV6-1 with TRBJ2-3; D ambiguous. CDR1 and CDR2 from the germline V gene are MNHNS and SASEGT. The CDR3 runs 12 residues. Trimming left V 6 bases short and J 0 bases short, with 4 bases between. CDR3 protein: CASSRSTDTQYF. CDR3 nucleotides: TGTGCCAGCAGCAGGAGCACAGATACGCAGTATTTT.

For the CDR3, the DNA is TGTGCCAGCAAGACTTCGCGACAGCCGTACGAGCAGTACTTC. It is translated as CASKTSRQPYEQYF. The chain combines TRBV27 with TRBJ2-7; tentative D call: TRBD1 (5 bases). The CDR3 extends over 14 amino acids. Germline assignment: CDR1 MNHEY and CDR2 SMNVEV (reference sequence). The V end lost 7 bases, the J end lost 4 bases, and 17 bases lay between the germline ends.

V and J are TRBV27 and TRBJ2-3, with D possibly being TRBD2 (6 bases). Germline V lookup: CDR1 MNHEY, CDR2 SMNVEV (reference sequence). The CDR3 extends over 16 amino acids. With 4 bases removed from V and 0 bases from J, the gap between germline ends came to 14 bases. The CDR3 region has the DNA TGTGCCAGCAGTTCCCGGGCGGGAATTAGCACAGATACGCAGTATTTT. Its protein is CASSSRAGISTDTQYF.

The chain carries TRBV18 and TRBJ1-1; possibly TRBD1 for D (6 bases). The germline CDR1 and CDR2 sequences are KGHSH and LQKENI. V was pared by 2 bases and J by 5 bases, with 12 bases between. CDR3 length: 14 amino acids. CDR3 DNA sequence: TGTGCCAGCTCACCAGAGGGGGGAGGGACTGAAGCTTTCTTT. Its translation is CASSPEGGGTEAFF.

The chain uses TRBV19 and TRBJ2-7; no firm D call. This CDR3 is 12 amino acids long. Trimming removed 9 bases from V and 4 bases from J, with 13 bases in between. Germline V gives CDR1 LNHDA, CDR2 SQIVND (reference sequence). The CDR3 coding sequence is TGTGCCAGCGCCCCAGATGGGTACGAGCAGTACTTC. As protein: CASAPDGYEQYF.

The CDR3 nucleotides read TGTGCCAGCAGTTCCCTGGGACTAGCGGACAATGAGCAGTTCTTC. As protein: CASSSLGLADNEQFF. The chain combines TRBV28 with TRBJ2-1; TRBD2 aligns across 11 bases. Trimming cost V 4 bases and J 5 bases; bases outside gene matches: 4. Germline V gene sequence: CDR1 MDHEN, CDR2 SYDVKM. This CDR3 comprises 15 residues.

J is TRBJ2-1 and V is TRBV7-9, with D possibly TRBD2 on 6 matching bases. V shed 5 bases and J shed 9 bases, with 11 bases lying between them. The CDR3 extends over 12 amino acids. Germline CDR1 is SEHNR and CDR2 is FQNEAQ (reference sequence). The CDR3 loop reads CASSPQAGEQFF. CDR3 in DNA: TGTGCCAGCAGCCCTCAAGCGGGTGAGCAGTTCTTC.

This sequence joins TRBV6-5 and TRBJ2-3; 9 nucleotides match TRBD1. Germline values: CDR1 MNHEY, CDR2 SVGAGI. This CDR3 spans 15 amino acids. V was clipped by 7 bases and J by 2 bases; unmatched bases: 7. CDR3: CASTGGQGPTDTQYF. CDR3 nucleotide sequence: TGTGCCAGCACCGGGGGACAGGGACCCACAGATACGCAGTATTTT.